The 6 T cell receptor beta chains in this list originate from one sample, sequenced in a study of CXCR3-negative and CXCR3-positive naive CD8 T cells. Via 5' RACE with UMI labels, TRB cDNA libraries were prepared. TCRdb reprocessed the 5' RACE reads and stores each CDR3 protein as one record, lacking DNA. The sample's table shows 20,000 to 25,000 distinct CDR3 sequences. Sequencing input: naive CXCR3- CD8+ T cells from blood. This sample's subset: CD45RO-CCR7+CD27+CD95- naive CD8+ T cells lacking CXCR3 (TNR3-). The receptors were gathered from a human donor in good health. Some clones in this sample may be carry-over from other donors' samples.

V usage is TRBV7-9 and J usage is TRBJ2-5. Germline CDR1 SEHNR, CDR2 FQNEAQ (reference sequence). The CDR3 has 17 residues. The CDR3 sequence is CASSSPRPKLSSETQYF.

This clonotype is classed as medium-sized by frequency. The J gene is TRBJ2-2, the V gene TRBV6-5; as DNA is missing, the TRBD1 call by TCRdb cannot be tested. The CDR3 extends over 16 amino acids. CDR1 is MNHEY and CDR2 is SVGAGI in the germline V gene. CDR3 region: CASNLGQGADTGELFF.

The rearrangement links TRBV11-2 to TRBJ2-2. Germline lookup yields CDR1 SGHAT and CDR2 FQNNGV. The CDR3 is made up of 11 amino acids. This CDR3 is CAASSTGELFF.

CDR3 loop: CASSPEGLYNEQFF. The genes are TRBV12-3 or TRBV12-4 and TRBJ2-1; checking the TCRdb D call of TRBD2 is not possible without DNA. The CDR3 is made up of 14 amino acids.

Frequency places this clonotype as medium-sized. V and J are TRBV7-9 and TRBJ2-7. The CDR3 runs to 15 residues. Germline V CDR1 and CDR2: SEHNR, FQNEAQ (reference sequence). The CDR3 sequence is CASSLITQGSYEQYF.

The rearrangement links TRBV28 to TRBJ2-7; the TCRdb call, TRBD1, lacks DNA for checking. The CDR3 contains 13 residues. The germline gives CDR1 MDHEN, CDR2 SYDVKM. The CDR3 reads CASSLLKGYEQYF.